This T cell receptor (beta chain) was retrieved from a study of control samples from healthy donors and cancer patients. The V gene's germline CDR1 is GTSNPN and CDR2 SVGIG (reference sequence). The germline V and J ends were trimmed by 3 bases and 4 bases, with 12 bases remaining between them. This CDR3 has 13 residues. Data came from immunoSEQ multiplex PCR; TCRdb stores just in-frame clones and leaves some out. The sample has over 150,000 clones; 96% are singletons. The rearrangement joins TRBV30 to TRBJ1-1, with D tentatively TRBD1 (5 bases). The specimen sequenced was blood. The sequence came from a woman aged 30 to 39 in good health. For the CDR3, the DNA is TGTGCCTGGAGGTGGCAGGGCGGCACTGAAGCTTTCTTT. It is translated as CAWRWQGGTEAFF.